The 27 T cell receptor beta chains reported below all come from one sample, sequenced in a study of cytomegalovirus exposure and HLA in healthy donors. The PCR used 60 Vbeta and 13 Jbeta primers. Here immunoSEQ multiplex PCR was the method, and the copy in TCRdb shows in-frame clones only, minus some. The table shows 130,000 to 150,000 clones, with more than 75% occurring only once. The sequencing input was PBMCs. These receptors were taken from a young man in good health and CMV-seronegative.

The chain employs TRBV28 and TRBJ1-5, with D unresolved. The V and J ends lost 5 bases and 0 bases respectively, with 17 bases between them. The CDR3 is 17 residues long. CDR1 MDHEN and CDR2 SYDVKM come from the germline V gene. The chain's CDR3 is CASSPPGRPYSNQPQHF. Written as DNA, the CDR3 is TGTGCCAGCAGTCCACCAGGTAGACCTTATAGCAATCAGCCCCAGCATTTT. Looking up the rest from reference TRBV28 and TRBJ1-5 gives the full variable domain: DVKVTQSSRYLVKRTGEKVFLECVQDMDHENMFWYRQDPGLGLRLIYFSYDVKMKEKGDIPEGYSVSREKKERFSLILESASTNQTSMYLCASSPPGRPYSNQPQHFGDGTRLSIL.

This clone appeared a few times. The V call is TRBV7-9, the J call TRBJ1-1, with D unresolved. With 2 bases removed from V and 0 bases from J, the gap between germline ends came to 10 bases. Germline V gene sequence: CDR1 SEHNR, CDR2 FQNEAQ (reference sequence). The CDR3 length is 15 residues. The CDR3, as DNA: TGTGCCAGCAGCTTACGGGGAGCCCTGAACACTGAAGCTTTCTTT. Encoded protein: CASSLRGALNTEAFF. Complete variable domain (other parts from reference TRBV7-9 and TRBJ1-1): DTGVSQNPRHKITKRGQNVTFRCDPISEHNRLYWYRQTLGQGPEFLTYFQNEAQLEKSRLLSDRFSAERPKGSFSTLEIQRTEQGDSAMYLCASSLRGALNTEAFFGQGTRLTVV.

The chain uses TRBV30 and TRBJ2-7; TRBD1 aligns across 8 bases. CDR1 and CDR2 from the germline V gene are GTSNPN and SVGIG (reference sequence). Germline trimming cut 7 bases from V and 1 base from J; bases unmatched to any gene: 9. There are 14 residues in the CDR3. CDR3 sequence (DNA): TGTGCCTCAACTACAGGGGGGATATCCTACGAGCAGTACTTC. This translates into CASTTGGISYEQYF.

As regards this clone: The missing conserved phenylalanine or tryptophan at the end of this CDR3 makes a read error likely. The DNA is omitted, as the CDR3 cannot be located on it reliably, and the CDR3 follows TCRdb's listing. The J gene is TRBJ1-2, the V gene TRBV7-9; the listed D gene, TRBD1, was not tested against the DNA. The length of the CDR3 is 11 amino acids, counting both ends. Per the germline V gene, CDR1 is SEHNR and CDR2 is FQNEAQ (reference sequence). This CDR3 reads CASSLAGQWVV.

Many counts were recorded for this clone. This chain joins TRBV7-2 and TRBJ2-7; tentatively, D is TRBD1 (6 bases). Per the germline V gene, CDR1 is SGHTA and CDR2 is FQGNSA. V was pared by 4 bases and J by 2 bases, with 15 bases between. The CDR3 runs 15 residues. CDR3 nucleotide sequence: TGTGCCAGCAGCTCAGCTGGGGACACCGCCTACGAGCAGTACTTC. It yields the protein CASSSAGDTAYEQYF.

This clone was counted a few times. The gene calls are TRBV28 and TRBJ1-6; tentatively, D is TRBD1 (6 bases). V lost 8 bases to trimming and J lost 4 bases, with 15 bases between them. CDR3 length: 15 amino acids. Germline CDR1 MDHEN, CDR2 SYDVKM. In DNA form, the CDR3 reads TGTGCCAGCGGAAACAGGGCCCTATATAATTCACCCCTCCACTTT. Protein product: CASGNRALYNSPLHF.

V is TRBV19 and J is TRBJ1-4, with a tentative D call TRBD1 (6 bases). V lost 3 bases and J 6 bases, leaving 11 bases between the germline ends. Germline values: CDR1 LNHDA, CDR2 SQIVND (reference sequence). The CDR3 totals 14 residues. The CDR3 DNA is TGTGCCAGTAGTATCGGGGGGGCTTATGAAAAACTGTTTTTT. As protein: CASSIGGAYEKLFF.

This chain connects TRBV7-3 to TRBJ1-1, with D possibly being TRBD1 (6 bases). V dropped 3 bases and J dropped 1 base, with 15 bases sitting between them. The CDR3 runs 16 residues. Germline assignment: CDR1 SGHTA and CDR2 FQGTGA. The CDR3 region has the DNA TGTGCCAGCAGCTTGAGGCCGGGACACTCGAACACTGAAGCTTTCTTT. Amino acids: CASSLRPGHSNTEAFF.

This clone was picked up a small number of times. This chain joins TRBV30 and TRBJ1-1, with 7 nucleotides matching TRBD1. Germline V gene sequence: CDR1 GTSNPN, CDR2 SVGIG (reference sequence). CDR3 length equals 15 residues. V shed 1 base, J shed 5 bases, and the junction held 10 bases outside the gene matches. This CDR3 reads CAWSAWDRWNTEAFF. The CDR3, as DNA: TGTGCCTGGAGTGCATGGGACAGATGGAATACTGAAGCTTTCTTT.

The rearrangement links TRBV27 to TRBJ2-4; a possible D gene is TRBD1 (6 bases). This CDR3 contains 19 residues. Germline-derived CDR1 and CDR2 are MNHEY and SMNVEV (reference sequence). Trimming removed 4 bases from V and 2 bases from J, with 24 bases in between. This chain's CDR3 is CASSSPDSYYSRSKNIQYF. DNA for the CDR3: TGTGCCAGCAGTTCCCCGGACAGCTATTATTCCCGATCCAAAAACATTCAGTACTTC.

V usage is TRBV5-1 and J usage is TRBJ2-1; weak D call: TRBD2 (7 bases). Germline-derived CDR1 and CDR2 are SGHRS and YFSETQ. CDR3 length: 20 amino acids. The germline V and J ends were trimmed by 1 base and 2 bases, with 25 bases remaining between them. CDR3 in DNA: TGCGCCAGCAGCTTGTGGGGGGGGCCAAAATCGAAGTTGGCCTACAATGAGCAGTTCTTC. This codes for CASSLWGGPKSKLAYNEQFF. Full variable domain (rest looked up from reference TRBV5-1 and TRBJ2-1): KAGVTQTPRYLIKTRGQQVTLSCSPISGHRSVSWYQQTPGQGLQFLFEYFSETQRNKGNFPGRFSGRQFSNSRSEMNVSTLELGDSALYLCASSLWGGPKSKLAYNEQFFGPGTRLTVL.

This chain uses TRBV5-5 with TRBJ2-2, with a tentative D call TRBD2 (5 bases). Germline V lookup: CDR1 SGHKS, CDR2 YYEKEE (reference sequence). This CDR3 is built from 15 residues. Trimming pared 3 bases from V and 1 base from J, leaving 10 bases between. The DNA of the CDR3 is TGTGCCAGCAGCTCCGGACTCTTGAACACCGGGGAGCTGTTTTTT. Amino acids: CASSSGLLNTGELFF.

This clone came up a few times. This chain connects TRBV7-9 to TRBJ1-1, with 10 bases lining up with TRBD1. V gave up 5 bases and J gave up 10 bases; unmatched junction bases: 10. Germline V gene lookup returns CDR1 SEHNR and CDR2 FQNEAQ (reference sequence). This CDR3 has 14 amino acids. In nucleotides, the CDR3 is TGTGCCAGCAGCCCAAGGACAGGGGGTGGTGGAGCTTTCTTT. It specifies CASSPRTGGGGAFF.

At least ten counts were recorded for this clone. The V gene is TRBV29-1, the J gene TRBJ1-1; tentative D call: TRBD1 (5 bases). The V gene lost 4 bases and the J gene lost 0 bases, with 6 bases spanning the gap. Germline values: CDR1 SQVTM, CDR2 ANQGSEA. CDR3 size: 12 residues. The CDR3 region is CSVAGLNTEAFF. CDR3 DNA sequence: TGCAGCGTTGCAGGGTTGAACACTGAAGCTTTCTTT.

The chain employs TRBV5-6 and TRBJ2-3, with 7 bases fitting TRBD1. V shed 0 bases, J shed 2 bases, and the junction held 6 bases outside the gene matches. Germline V lookup: CDR1 SGHDT, CDR2 YYEEEE. The CDR3 is 16 residues long. This CDR3 reads CASSLVTGAPTDTQYF. DNA for the CDR3: TGTGCCAGCAGCTTGGTTACAGGGGCACCCACAGATACGCAGTATTTT.

The V and J genes are TRBV6-5 and TRBJ1-1, with 7 bases that match TRBD1. V lost 6 bases, J lost 6 bases, and 7 bases stayed unmatched. Germline loops: CDR1 MNHEY, CDR2 SVGAGI. There are 13 residues in the CDR3. The CDR3 DNA is TGTGCCAGCAGGTCCGACAGGGTCTCTGAAGCTTTCTTT. Encoded protein: CASRSDRVSEAFF.

V gene TRBV19 combines with J gene TRBJ2-7; tentatively, D is TRBD2 (6 bases). The CDR3 extends over 14 amino acids. The germline gives CDR1 LNHDA, CDR2 SQIVND (reference sequence). Trimming removed 3 bases at V and 0 bases at J, with 9 bases between. CDR3 amino acids: CASSITGSSYEQYF. The CDR3 bases are TGTGCCAGTAGTATTACCGGGAGCTCCTACGAGCAGTACTTC.

This sequence joins TRBV4-1 and TRBJ2-1, with 14 nucleotides matching TRBD2. CDR1 is MGHRA, CDR2 YSYEKL, per germline. The CDR3 totals 18 residues. J gave up 6 bases and V 1 base, and 8 bases lay outside the gene matches. In DNA, the CDR3 is TGCGCCAGCAGCCAAGGGAAGACTAGCGGGAGGGCCCGCAATGAGCAGTTCTTC. Its translation: CASSQGKTSGRARNEQFF.

The chain joins TRBV12-1 to TRBJ1-5. TRBV12-1 is a listed pseudogene. The CDR3 spans 16 residues. The CDR3: CASTWGGEGSNQPQHF. The CDR3 nucleotides are TGTGCCAGCACCTGGGGGGGGGAAGGGAGCAATCAGCCCCAGCATTTT.

This clone has a single count. V and J are TRBV2 and TRBJ2-7; possibly TRBD2 for D (6 bases). From germline, CDR1 is SNHLY and CDR2 FYNNEI. The V and J ends lost 4 bases and 7 bases respectively, with 14 bases between them. The CDR3 contains 13 residues. The CDR3 reads CASSGLWAGEQYF. The CDR3 DNA reads as TGTGCCAGCAGTGGTTTATGGGCGGGGGAGCAGTACTTC.

The genes are TRBV6-1 and TRBJ2-7, with TRBD2 identical over 9 bases. Germline V lookup: CDR1 MNHNS, CDR2 SASEGT. The CDR3 runs 17 residues. Trimming at V came to 1 base and at J to 0 bases, leaving 7 bases not matched to a gene. The CDR3 sequence: CASSEVRSGRFSYEQYF. CDR3 DNA: TGTGCCAGCAGTGAAGTTAGAAGCGGGAGGTTCTCCTACGAGCAGTACTTC.

This chain joins TRBV6-1 and TRBJ1-2, with D possibly matching TRBD1 (5 bases). This CDR3 contains 13 residues. V was clipped by 6 bases and J by 5 bases, with 13 bases between them. Germline assignment: CDR1 MNHNS and CDR2 SASEGT. The CDR3 nucleotides are TGTGCCAGCAGGGGGACTGTCTGGTATGGCTACACCTTC. It is translated as CASRGTVWYGYTF.

This rearrangement joins TRBV18 to TRBJ1-1, with D unresolved. This CDR3 has 14 residues. Trimming pared 2 bases from V and 4 bases from J, leaving 11 bases between. CDR1 and CDR2 from the germline V gene are KGHSH and LQKENI. The CDR3 nucleotides read TGTGCCAGCTCACCATCTACGTCGGGCACTGAAGCTTTCTTT. Its protein is CASSPSTSGTEAFF.

The V gene is TRBV19, the J gene TRBJ1-2, with 8 bases matching TRBD1. CDR1 LNHDA and CDR2 SQIVND come from the germline V gene (reference sequence). The J segment lost 6 bases and the V segment lost 7 bases, leaving 13 bases of the junction unmatched. The CDR3 is 15 residues long. The CDR3 protein is CASTTPDRAFHGYTF. The CDR3 coding sequence is TGTGCCAGTACCACCCCGGACAGGGCCTTCCATGGCTACACCTTC.

This clone showed up just once. V gene TRBV6-1 combines with J gene TRBJ1-2; no reliable D call. Trimming took 3 bases from V and 0 from J, leaving 11 bases between them. Germline V gene data show CDR1 as MNHNS and CDR2 as SASEGT. The CDR3 has 15 residues. The CDR3 coding sequence is TGTGCCAGCAGTGACTCACAGCCATCTAACTATGGCTACACCTTC. Amino acids: CASSDSQPSNYGYTF.

The table lists this clone with a few counts. V is TRBV6-1 and J is TRBJ1-4; 9 bases are shared with TRBD1. The ends lost 5 bases at V and 8 bases at J; junction bases unmatched: 6. Per germline, CDR1 MNHNS and CDR2 SASEGT. The CDR3 runs 14 residues. CDR3 DNA: TGTGCCAGCAGTAGGACAGGGGAGGGGGAAAAACTGTTTTTT. Residues: CASSRTGEGEKLFF.

The V gene is TRBV27, the J gene TRBJ2-7, with 10 positions matching TRBD2. The germline gives CDR1 MNHEY, CDR2 SMNVEV (reference sequence). Trimming at V came to 7 bases and at J to 12 bases, leaving 12 bases not matched to a gene. The CDR3 consists of 13 residues. The CDR3 reads CASTRLAGGNVYF. CDR3 in DNA: TGTGCCAGCACCCGACTAGCGGGCGGCAATGTGTACTTC.